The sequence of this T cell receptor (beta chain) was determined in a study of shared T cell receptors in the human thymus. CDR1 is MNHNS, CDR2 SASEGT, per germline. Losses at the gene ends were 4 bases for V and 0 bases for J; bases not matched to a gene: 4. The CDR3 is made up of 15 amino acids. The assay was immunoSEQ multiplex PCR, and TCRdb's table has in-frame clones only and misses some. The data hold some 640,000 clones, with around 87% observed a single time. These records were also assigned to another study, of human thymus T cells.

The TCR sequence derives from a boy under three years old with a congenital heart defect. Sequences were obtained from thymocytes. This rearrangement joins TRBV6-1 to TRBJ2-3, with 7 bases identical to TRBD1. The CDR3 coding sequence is TGTGCCAGCAGTGGGGGACAGTTCAGCACAGATACGCAGTATTTT. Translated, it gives CASSGGQFSTDTQYF.